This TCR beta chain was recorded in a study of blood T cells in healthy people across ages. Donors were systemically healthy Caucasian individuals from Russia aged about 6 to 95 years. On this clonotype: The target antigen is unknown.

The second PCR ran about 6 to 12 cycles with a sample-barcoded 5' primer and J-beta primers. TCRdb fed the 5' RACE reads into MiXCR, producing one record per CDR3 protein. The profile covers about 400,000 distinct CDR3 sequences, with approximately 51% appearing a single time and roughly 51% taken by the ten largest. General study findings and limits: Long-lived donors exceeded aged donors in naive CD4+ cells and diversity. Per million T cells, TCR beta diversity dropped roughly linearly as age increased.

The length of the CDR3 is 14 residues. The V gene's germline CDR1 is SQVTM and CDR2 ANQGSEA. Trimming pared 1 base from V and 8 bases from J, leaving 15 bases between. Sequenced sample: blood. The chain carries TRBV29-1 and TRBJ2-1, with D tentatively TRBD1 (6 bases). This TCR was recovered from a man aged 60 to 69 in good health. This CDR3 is CSVEATFRGDEQFF. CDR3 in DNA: TGCAGCGTTGAAGCGACCTTCAGGGGCGATGAGCAGTTCTTC.